This TCR beta chain originates from a study of beta chain features in type 1 diabetes. Findings and limits, study-wide: Patients with type 1 diabetes carried fewer insertions and had more deletions at their VDJ junctions. In every one of the four CD4+ subsets, TCRB CDR3s were moderately but significantly shorter in Type 1 diabetes patients.

This clone was counted only a few times. Its antigen is not identified. Every donor provided one heparinised blood draw, which averaged roughly 120 mL. The purity of all sorted populations exceeded 95%. Since all of the isolated RNA was reverse transcribed, expressed TCRB transcripts were what got sequenced. Only in-frame clones appear in the TCRdb table, and some are missing; sequencing was by immunoSEQ multiplex PCR. This table has almost 350,000 clones, 9.3% appearing once. The ends were cut back, 6 bases at V and 2 bases at J, with 11 bases in the middle. CDR1 is SEHNR and CDR2 is FQNEAQ in the germline V gene (reference sequence). The CDR3 covers 14 residues.

The sequenced material came from central memory CD4+ T cells from blood. This TCR was sampled from a man aged 30 to 39 with type 1 diabetes. The chain uses TRBV7-9 and TRBJ2-1; D gene unclear. CDR3 nucleotide sequence: TGTGCCAGCAGGGCACAGATTACCTACAATGAGCAGTTCTTC. Translating it yields CASRAQITYNEQFF. The whole variable domain, remainder taken from reference TRBV7-9 and TRBJ2-1, is DTGVSQNPRHKITKRGQNVTFRCDPISEHNRLYWYRQTLGQGPEFLTYFQNEAQLEKSRLLSDRFSAERPKGSFSTLEIQRTEQGDSAMYLCASRAQITYNEQFFGPGTRLTVL.